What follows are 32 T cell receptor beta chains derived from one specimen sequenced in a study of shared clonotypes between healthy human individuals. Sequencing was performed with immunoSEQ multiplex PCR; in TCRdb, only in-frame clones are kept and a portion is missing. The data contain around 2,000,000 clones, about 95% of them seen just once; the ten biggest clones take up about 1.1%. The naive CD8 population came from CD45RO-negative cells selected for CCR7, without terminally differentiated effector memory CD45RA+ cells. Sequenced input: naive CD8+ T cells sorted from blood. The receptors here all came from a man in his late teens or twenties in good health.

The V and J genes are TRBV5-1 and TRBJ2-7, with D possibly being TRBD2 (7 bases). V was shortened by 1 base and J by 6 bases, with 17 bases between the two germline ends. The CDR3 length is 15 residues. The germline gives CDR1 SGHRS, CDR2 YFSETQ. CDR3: CASSLSGGERSEQYF. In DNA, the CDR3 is TGCGCCAGCAGCTTGTCGGGGGGCGAAAGAAGCGAGCAGTACTTC.

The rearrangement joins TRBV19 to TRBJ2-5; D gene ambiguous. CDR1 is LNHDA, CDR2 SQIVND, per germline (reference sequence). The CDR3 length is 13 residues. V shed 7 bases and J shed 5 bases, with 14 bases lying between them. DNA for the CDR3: TGTGCCAGTAATCGGAACCTCAGGGAGACCCAGTACTTC. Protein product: CASNRNLRETQYF.

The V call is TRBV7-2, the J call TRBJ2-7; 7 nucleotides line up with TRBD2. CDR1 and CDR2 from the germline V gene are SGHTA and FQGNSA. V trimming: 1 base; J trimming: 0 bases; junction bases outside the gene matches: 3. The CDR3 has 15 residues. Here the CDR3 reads CASSLVGDYSYEQYF. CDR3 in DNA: TGTGCCAGCAGCTTAGTCGGGGACTACTCCTACGAGCAGTACTTC.

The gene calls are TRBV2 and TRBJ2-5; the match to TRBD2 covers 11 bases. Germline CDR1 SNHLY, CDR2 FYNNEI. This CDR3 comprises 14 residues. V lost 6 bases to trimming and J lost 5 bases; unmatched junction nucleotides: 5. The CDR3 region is CASSVAGGGETQYF. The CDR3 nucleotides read TGTGCCAGCAGCGTAGCGGGAGGGGGGGAGACCCAGTACTTC.

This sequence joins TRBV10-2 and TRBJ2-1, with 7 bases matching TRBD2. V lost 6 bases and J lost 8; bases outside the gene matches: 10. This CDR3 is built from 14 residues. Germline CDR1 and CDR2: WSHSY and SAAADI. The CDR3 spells CASRTSVSADEQFF. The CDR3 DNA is TGCGCCAGCAGAACTAGCGTGAGCGCCGATGAGCAGTTCTTC.

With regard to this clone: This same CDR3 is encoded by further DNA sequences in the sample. The CDR3 spells CASSSSGSSYEQYF. The CDR3 DNA reads as TGTGCCAGCAGCTCTAGCGGGAGTTCCTACGAGCAGTACTTC. V is TRBV13 and J is TRBJ2-7; 10 nucleotides line up with TRBD2. Germline loops: CDR1 PRHDT, CDR2 FYEKMQ (reference sequence). The CDR3 length is 14 residues. Trimming cost V 4 bases and J 1 base; bases outside gene matches: 1. The whole variable domain, filled in from reference TRBV13 and TRBJ2-7, reads AAGVIQSPRHLIKEKRETATLKCYPIPRHDTVYWYQQGPGQDPQFLISFYEKMQSDKGSIPDRFSAQQFSDYHSELNMSSLELGDSALYFCASSSSGSSYEQYFGPGTRLTVT.

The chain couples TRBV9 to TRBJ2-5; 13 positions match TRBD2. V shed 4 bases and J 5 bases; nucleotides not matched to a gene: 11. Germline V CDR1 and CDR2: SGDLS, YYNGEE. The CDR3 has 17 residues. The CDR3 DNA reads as TGTGCCAGCAGCATCGGACTAGCGGGAGCCGGGGATGAGACCCAGTACTTC. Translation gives CASSIGLAGAGDETQYF.

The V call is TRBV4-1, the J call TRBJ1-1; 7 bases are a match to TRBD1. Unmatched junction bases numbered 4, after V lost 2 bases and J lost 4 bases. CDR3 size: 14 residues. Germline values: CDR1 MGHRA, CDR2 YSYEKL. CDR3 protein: CASSQLQGSTEAFF. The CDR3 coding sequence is TGCGCCAGCAGCCAACTACAGGGGTCCACTGAAGCTTTCTTT.

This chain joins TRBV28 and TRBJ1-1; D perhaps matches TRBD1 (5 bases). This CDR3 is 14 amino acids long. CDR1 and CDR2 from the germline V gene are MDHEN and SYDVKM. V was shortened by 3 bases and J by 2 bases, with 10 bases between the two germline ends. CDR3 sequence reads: CASSFDSPNTEAFF. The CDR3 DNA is TGTGCCAGCAGTTTTGACAGCCCAAACACTGAAGCTTTCTTT.

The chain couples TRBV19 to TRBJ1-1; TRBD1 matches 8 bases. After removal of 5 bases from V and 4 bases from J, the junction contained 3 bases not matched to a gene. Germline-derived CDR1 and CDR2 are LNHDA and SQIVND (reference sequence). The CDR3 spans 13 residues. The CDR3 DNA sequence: TGTGCCAGTAGTCCAGGGACAGGCACTGAAGCTTTCTTT. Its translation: CASSPGTGTEAFF.

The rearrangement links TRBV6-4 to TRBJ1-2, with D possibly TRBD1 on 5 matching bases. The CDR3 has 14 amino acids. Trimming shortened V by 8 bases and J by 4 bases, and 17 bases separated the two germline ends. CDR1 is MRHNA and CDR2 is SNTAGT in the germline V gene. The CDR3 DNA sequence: TGTGCCAGCCCGAGGGCAGGGAAGGGCTATGGCTACACCTTC. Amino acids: CASPRAGKGYGYTF.

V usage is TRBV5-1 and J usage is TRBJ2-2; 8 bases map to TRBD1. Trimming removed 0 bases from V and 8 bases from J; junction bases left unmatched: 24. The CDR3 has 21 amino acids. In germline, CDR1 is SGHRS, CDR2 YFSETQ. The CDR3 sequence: CASSLVAVGLGQEDDPGELFF. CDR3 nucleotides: TGCGCCAGCAGCTTGGTCGCGGTAGGGTTGGGACAGGAAGATGATCCGGGGGAGCTGTTTTTT.

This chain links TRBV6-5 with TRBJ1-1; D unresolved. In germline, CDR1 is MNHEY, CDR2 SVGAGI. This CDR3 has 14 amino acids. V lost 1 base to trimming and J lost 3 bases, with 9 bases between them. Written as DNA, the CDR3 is TGTGCCAGCAGTTACTTCGGGGTGGACACTGAAGCTTTCTTT. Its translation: CASSYFGVDTEAFF.

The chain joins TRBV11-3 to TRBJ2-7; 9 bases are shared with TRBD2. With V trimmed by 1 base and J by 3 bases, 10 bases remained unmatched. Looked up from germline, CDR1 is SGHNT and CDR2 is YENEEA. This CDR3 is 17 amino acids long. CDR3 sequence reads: CASSLARGSGSFYEQYF. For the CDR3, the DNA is TGTGCCAGCAGCTTAGCCCGCGGTAGCGGGAGCTTCTACGAGCAGTACTTC.

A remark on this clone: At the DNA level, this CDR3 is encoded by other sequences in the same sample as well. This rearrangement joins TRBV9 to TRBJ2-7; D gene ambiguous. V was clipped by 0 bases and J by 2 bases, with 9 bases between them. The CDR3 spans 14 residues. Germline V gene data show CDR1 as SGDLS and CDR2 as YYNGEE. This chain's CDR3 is CASSVGGSAYEQYF. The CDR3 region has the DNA TGTGCCAGCAGCGTAGGGGGAAGTGCCTACGAGCAGTACTTC. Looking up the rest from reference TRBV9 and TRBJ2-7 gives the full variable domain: DSGVTQTPKHLITATGQRVTLRCSPRSGDLSVYWYQQSLDQGLQFLIQYYNGEERAKGNILERFSAQQFPDLHSELNLSSLELGDSALYFCASSVGGSAYEQYFGPGTRLTVT.

The CDR3 loop is CASSWAGTGQETQYF. CDR3 DNA sequence: TGTGCCAGCAGCTGGGCCGGGACTGGCCAAGAGACCCAGTACTTC. The chain employs TRBV5-6 and TRBJ2-5, with D maybe TRBD2 (6 bases). Trimming stripped 3 bases from V and 1 base from J, with 13 bases between. CDR1 is SGHDT, CDR2 YYEEEE, per germline. The CDR3 contains 15 residues.

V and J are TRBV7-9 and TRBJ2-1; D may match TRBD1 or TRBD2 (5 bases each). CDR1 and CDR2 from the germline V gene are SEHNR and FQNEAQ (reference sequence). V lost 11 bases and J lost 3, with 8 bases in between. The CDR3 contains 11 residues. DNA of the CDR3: TGTGCCGGGACGGACTACAATGAGCAGTTCTTC. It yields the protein CAGTDYNEQFF.

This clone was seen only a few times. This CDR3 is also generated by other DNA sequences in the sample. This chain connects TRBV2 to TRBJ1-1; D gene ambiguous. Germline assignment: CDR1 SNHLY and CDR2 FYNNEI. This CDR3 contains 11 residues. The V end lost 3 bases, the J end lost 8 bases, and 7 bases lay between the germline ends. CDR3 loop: CASSESPEAFF. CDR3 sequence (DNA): TGTGCCAGCAGTGAGAGTCCGGAAGCTTTCTTT. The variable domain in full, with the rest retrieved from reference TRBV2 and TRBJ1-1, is EPEVTQTPSHQVTQMGQEVILRCVPISNHLYFYWYRQILGQKVEFLVSFYNNEISEKSEIFDDQFSVERPDGSNFTLKIRSTKLEDSAMYFCASSESPEAFFGQGTRLTVV.

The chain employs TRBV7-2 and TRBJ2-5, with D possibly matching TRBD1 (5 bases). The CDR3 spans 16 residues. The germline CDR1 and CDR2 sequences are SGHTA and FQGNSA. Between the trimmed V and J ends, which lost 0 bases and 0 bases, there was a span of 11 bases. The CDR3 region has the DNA TGTGCCAGCAGCTTAGCTGGTCAGGGCCACCAAGAGACCCAGTACTTC. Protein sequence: CASSLAGQGHQETQYF.

CDR3 sequence: CASSQDVSGTATNEKLFF. The CDR3 region has the DNA TGCGCCAGCAGCCAAGATGTAAGCGGGACGGCAACTAATGAAAAACTGTTTTTT. The chain uses TRBV4-1 and TRBJ1-4, with a possible D match to TRBD1 (5 bases). Germline V gene data show CDR1 as MGHRA and CDR2 as YSYEKL. CDR3 size: 18 residues. Trimming left V 0 bases short and J 0 bases short, with 14 bases between.

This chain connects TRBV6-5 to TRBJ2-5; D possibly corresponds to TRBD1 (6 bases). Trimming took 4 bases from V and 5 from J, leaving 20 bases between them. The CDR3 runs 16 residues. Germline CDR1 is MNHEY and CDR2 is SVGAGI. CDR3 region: CASSSWTDPLEETQYF. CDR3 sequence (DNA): TGTGCCAGCAGTTCCTGGACAGACCCCCTTGAGGAGACCCAGTACTTC.

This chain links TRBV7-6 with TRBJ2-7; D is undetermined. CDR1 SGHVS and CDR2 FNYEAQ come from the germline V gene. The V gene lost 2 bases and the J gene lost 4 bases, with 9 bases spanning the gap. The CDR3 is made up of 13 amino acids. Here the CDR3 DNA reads TGTGCCAGCAGCTTAAACCTTGGGTACGAGCAGTACTTC. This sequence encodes CASSLNLGYEQYF.

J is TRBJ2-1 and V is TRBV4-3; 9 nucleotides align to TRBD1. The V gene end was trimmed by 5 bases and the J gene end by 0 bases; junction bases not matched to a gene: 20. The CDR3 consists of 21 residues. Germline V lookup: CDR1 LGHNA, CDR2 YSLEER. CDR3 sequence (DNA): TGCGCCAGCAGCAATGTTCCCGGGACAGGGTCTACCTTTAGCTCCTACAATGAGCAGTTCTTC. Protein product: CASSNVPGTGSTFSSYNEQFF.

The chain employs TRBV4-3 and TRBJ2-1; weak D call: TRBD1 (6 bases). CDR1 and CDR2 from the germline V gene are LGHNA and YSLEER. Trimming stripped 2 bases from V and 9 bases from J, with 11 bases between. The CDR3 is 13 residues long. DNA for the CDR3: TGCGCCAGCAGCCAAACAGGGTCAGGTGAGCAGTTCTTC. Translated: CASSQTGSGEQFF.

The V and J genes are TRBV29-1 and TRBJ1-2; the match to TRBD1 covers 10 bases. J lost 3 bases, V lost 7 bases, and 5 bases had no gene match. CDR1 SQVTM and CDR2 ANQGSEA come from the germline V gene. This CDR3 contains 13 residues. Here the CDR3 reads CSAEDRGDYGYTF. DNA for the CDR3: TGCAGCGCGGAGGACAGGGGGGACTATGGCTACACCTTC.

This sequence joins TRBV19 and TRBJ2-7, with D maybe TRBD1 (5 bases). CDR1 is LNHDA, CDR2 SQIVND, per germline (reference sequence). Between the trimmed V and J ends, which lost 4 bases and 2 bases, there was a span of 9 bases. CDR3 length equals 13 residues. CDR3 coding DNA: TGTGCCAGTAGTACTGACAGAACCTACGAGCAGTACTTC. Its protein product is CASSTDRTYEQYF.

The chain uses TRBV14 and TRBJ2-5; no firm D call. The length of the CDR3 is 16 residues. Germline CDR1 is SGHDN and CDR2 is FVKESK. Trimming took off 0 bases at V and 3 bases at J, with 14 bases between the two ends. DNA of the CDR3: TGTGCCAGCAGCCAAGATCGATCCAGGATCGAAGAGACCCAGTACTTC. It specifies CASSQDRSRIEETQYF.

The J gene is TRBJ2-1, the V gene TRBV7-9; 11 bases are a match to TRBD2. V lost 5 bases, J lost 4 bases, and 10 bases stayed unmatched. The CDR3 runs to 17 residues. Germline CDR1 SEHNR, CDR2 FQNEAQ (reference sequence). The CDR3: CASSSGPTSGGYNEQFF. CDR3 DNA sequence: TGTGCCAGCAGCAGCGGACCTACTAGCGGGGGATACAATGAGCAGTTCTTC. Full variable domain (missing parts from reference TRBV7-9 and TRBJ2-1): DTGVSQNPRHKITKRGQNVTFRCDPISEHNRLYWYRQTLGQGPEFLTYFQNEAQLEKSRLLSDRFSAERPKGSFSTLEIQRTEQGDSAMYLCASSSGPTSGGYNEQFFGPGTRLTVL.

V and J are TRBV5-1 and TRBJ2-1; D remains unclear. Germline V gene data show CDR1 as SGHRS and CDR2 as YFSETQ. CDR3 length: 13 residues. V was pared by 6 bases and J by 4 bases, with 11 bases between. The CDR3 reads CASKSPRYNEQFF. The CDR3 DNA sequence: TGCGCCAGCAAGAGCCCCCGGTACAATGAGCAGTTCTTC.

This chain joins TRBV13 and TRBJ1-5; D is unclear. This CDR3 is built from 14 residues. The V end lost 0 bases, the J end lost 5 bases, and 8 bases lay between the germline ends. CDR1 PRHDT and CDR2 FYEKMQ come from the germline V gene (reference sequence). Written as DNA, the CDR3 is TGTGCCAGCAGCTTAGGGCCGAATTATCAGCCCCAGCATTTT. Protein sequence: CASSLGPNYQPQHF.

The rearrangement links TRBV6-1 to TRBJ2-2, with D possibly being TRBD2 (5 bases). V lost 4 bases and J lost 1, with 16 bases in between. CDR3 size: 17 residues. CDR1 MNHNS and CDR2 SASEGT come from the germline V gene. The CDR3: CASSARRGYGNTGELFF. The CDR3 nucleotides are TGTGCCAGCAGTGCACGTCGAGGGTACGGGAACACCGGGGAGCTGTTTTTT.

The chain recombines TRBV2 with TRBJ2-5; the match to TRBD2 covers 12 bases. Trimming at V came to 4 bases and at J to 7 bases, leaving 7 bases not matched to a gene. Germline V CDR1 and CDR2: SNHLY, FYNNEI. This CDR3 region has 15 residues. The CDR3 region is CASSGGLAGIVTQYF. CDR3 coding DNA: TGTGCCAGCAGTGGGGGACTAGCGGGTATTGTGACCCAGTACTTC. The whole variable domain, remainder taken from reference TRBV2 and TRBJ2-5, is EPEVTQTPSHQVTQMGQEVILRCVPISNHLYFYWYRQILGQKVEFLVSFYNNEISEKSEIFDDQFSVERPDGSNFTLKIRSTKLEDSAMYFCASSGGLAGIVTQYFGPGTRLLVL.